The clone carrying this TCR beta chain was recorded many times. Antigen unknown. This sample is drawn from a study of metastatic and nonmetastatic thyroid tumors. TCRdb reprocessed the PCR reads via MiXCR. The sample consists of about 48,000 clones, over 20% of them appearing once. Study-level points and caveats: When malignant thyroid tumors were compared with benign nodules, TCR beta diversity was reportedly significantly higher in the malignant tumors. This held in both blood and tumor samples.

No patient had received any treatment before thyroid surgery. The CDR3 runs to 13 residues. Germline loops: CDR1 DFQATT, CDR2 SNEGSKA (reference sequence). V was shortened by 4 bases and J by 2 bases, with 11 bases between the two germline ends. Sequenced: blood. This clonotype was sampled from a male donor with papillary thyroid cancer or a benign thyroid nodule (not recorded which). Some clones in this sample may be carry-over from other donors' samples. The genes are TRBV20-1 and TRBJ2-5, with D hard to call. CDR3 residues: CSATDIAQETQYF. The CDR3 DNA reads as TGCAGTGCTACAGATATAGCTCAAGAGACCCAGTACTTC.